The next 30 T cell receptor beta chains were all read from a single sample in a study of shared clonotypes between healthy human individuals. Data came from immunoSEQ multiplex PCR; TCRdb stores just in-frame clones and leaves some out. The data show around 2.5 million clones, 80% to 95% seen once. The sequencing sample was made of naive CD4+ T cells from PBMCs. Subset: CD45RA+ positively selected. All receptors come from a man in his late teens or twenties in good health. Some clones in this sample may be carry-over from other donors' samples.

CDR3 amino acids: CASGRRQGSTDTQYF. CDR3 bases: TGCGCCAGTGGACGAAGACAGGGGAGCACAGATACGCAGTATTTT. The chain combines TRBV5-1 with TRBJ2-3; TRBD1 matches 8 bases. CDR1 SGHRS and CDR2 YFSETQ come from the germline V gene. The J segment lost 0 bases and the V segment lost 8 bases, leaving 8 bases of the junction unmatched. This CDR3 region has 15 residues.

V and J are TRBV7-9 and TRBJ2-1; D is possibly TRBD1 (6 bases). The CDR3 has 14 amino acids. Germline CDR1 SEHNR, CDR2 FQNEAQ (reference sequence). Trimming shortened V by 5 bases and J by 5 bases, and 13 bases separated the two germline ends. This CDR3 is CASSTRQVHNEQFF. CDR3 DNA: TGTGCCAGCAGCACCAGACAGGTTCACAATGAGCAGTTCTTC.

This sequence joins TRBV15 and TRBJ2-5; 12 bases are a match to TRBD2. V shed 3 bases, J shed 5 bases, and the junction held 7 bases outside the gene matches. Per the germline V gene, CDR1 is LNHNV and CDR2 is YYDKDF (reference sequence). This CDR3 is 16 amino acids long. Written as DNA, the CDR3 is TGTGCCACCAGCAGGGACCGACTAGCGGGAGCCGAGACCCAGTACTTC. It is translated as CATSRDRLAGAETQYF.

The chain is built from TRBV6-5 and TRBJ2-7, with TRBD1 matching 9 bases. Germline V lookup: CDR1 MNHEY, CDR2 SVGAGI. V shed 0 bases, J shed 3 bases, and the junction held 6 bases outside the gene matches. The length of the CDR3 is 16 residues. CDR3: CASSYSRTGVFYEQYF. Here the CDR3 DNA reads TGTGCCAGCAGTTACTCGCGGACAGGGGTCTTCTACGAGCAGTACTTC.

The chain uses TRBV21-1 and TRBJ2-7; the D call TRBD2 from the table was never checked on the DNA. TRBV21-1 is termed a pseudogene. CDR3 length: 12 residues. The CDR3 reads CASRAGPYEQYF. CDR3 DNA sequence: TGTGCCAGCAGAGCGGGGCCCTACGAGCAGTACTTC.

V is TRBV20-1 and J is TRBJ2-3; 8 positions agree with TRBD2. After removal of 3 bases from V and 9 bases from J, the junction contained 2 bases not matched to a gene. CDR3 length equals 11 residues. Germline values: CDR1 DFQATT, CDR2 SNEGSKA (reference sequence). Here the CDR3 DNA reads TGCAGTGCTAGGCCGGGAGGGACGCAGTATTTT. As protein: CSARPGGTQYF.

The chain recombines TRBV5-4 with TRBJ1-5; a weak D match, TRBD1 (5 bases). V was cut by 0 bases and J by 1 base, with 11 bases left in between. Germline V CDR1 and CDR2: SGHNT, YYREEE (reference sequence). This CDR3 region has 16 residues. The DNA of the CDR3 is TGTGCCAGCAGCTTGGGGGGGGAGAGAAGCAATCAGCCCCAGCATTTT. It specifies CASSLGGERSNQPQHF.

The chain is built from TRBV30 and TRBJ1-4; tentatively, D is TRBD1 (5 bases). The CDR3 length is 14 residues. Germline values: CDR1 GTSNPN, CDR2 SVGIG (reference sequence). Trimming took 6 bases from V and 2 from J, leaving 13 bases between them. The CDR3 nucleotides are TGTGCCTGCTCGGTGGGGCCGACTAATGAAAAACTGTTTTTT. It yields the protein CACSVGPTNEKLFF.

This chain uses TRBV2 with TRBJ2-1; the match to TRBD2 covers 10 bases. V trimming: 4 bases; J trimming: 6 bases; junction bases outside the gene matches: 6. Looked up from germline, CDR1 is SNHLY and CDR2 is FYNNEI. The CDR3 spans 15 residues. CDR3 amino acids: CASSVRPSGSNEQFF. CDR3 in DNA: TGTGCCAGCAGTGTAAGGCCTAGCGGGAGCAATGAGCAGTTCTTC.

The chain combines TRBV28 with TRBJ1-5; 12 positions agree with TRBD1. Germline V gene lookup returns CDR1 MDHEN and CDR2 SYDVKM. V shed 4 bases, J shed 6 bases, and the junction held 7 bases outside the gene matches. This CDR3 region has 16 residues. The CDR3 reads CASSSGDRGLRQPQHF. The CDR3 DNA reads as TGTGCCAGCAGTTCAGGGGACAGGGGGCTTCGTCAGCCCCAGCATTTT.

The chain couples TRBV5-1 to TRBJ1-4, with TRBD1 matching 8 bases. Per germline, CDR1 SGHRS and CDR2 YFSETQ. After removal of 4 bases from V and 7 bases from J, the junction contained 6 bases not matched to a gene. CDR3 length equals 14 residues. The chain's CDR3 is CASSVQGGVEKLFF. CDR3 nucleotides: TGCGCCAGCAGCGTACAGGGGGGTGTTGAAAAACTGTTTTTT.

In nucleotides, the CDR3 is TGTGCCAGCAGCCCCCGGGGTACGAACACCGGGGAGCTGTTTTTT. This sequence encodes CASSPRGTNTGELFF. This sequence joins TRBV5-4 and TRBJ2-2; possible D gene TRBD2, 5 bases. Trimming cost V 4 bases and J 0 bases, with 10 bases left between them. The CDR3 extends over 15 amino acids. The germline V gene encodes CDR1 SGHNT and CDR2 YYREEE (reference sequence).

Worth noting for this clone: Other DNA sequences in this specimen translate into the identical CDR3. This chain uses TRBV6-5 with TRBJ2-7; D remains unclear. Germline V gene sequence: CDR1 MNHEY, CDR2 SVGAGI. Trimming shortened V by 0 bases and J by 7 bases, and 7 bases separated the two germline ends. The length of the CDR3 is 12 residues. The CDR3 is CASSYSVGEQYF. CDR3 nucleotides: TGTGCCAGCAGTTACTCGGTTGGTGAGCAGTACTTC.

This clone has only a few counts. J is TRBJ1-1 and V is TRBV5-4; possibly TRBD1 for D (5 bases). This CDR3 contains 14 residues. V lost 1 base to trimming and J lost 5 bases, with 12 bases between them. The germline V gene has CDR1 SGHNT and CDR2 YYREEE (reference sequence). CDR3 bases: TGTGCCAGCAGCTTGTCAGGGACGAGGACTGAAGCTTTCTTT. It yields the protein CASSLSGTRTEAFF.

The chain joins TRBV7-2 to TRBJ1-2, with 8 bases aligning to TRBD1. CDR3 length equals 15 residues. Trimming cost V 5 bases and J 8 bases; bases outside gene matches: 13. Germline V lookup: CDR1 SGHTA, CDR2 FQGNSA. Here the CDR3 DNA reads TGTGCCAGCAGCATTAAGGCCGGACAGGGAAGGGGCTACACCTTC. It is translated as CASSIKAGQGRGYTF.

The genes are TRBV13 and TRBJ1-3; 7 bases match TRBD1. Germline-derived CDR1 and CDR2 are PRHDT and FYEKMQ (reference sequence). Trimming cost V 6 bases and J 2 bases; bases outside gene matches: 16. The length of the CDR3 is 18 residues. In nucleotides, the CDR3 is TGTGCCAGCAGTCCAGAAGGGGGCAAATGGCTGACTGGAAACACCATATATTTT. Translation gives CASSPEGGKWLTGNTIYF. The full variable domain, with the rest looked up from reference TRBV13 and TRBJ1-3, is AAGVIQSPRHLIKEKRETATLKCYPIPRHDTVYWYQQGPGQDPQFLISFYEKMQSDKGSIPDRFSAQQFSDYHSELNMSSLELGDSALYFCASSPEGGKWLTGNTIYFGEGSWLTVV.

The chain recombines TRBV7-3 with TRBJ2-1; D unresolved. Trimming took off 2 bases at V and 4 bases at J, with 3 bases between the two ends. Germline-derived CDR1 and CDR2 are SGHTA and FQGTGA. The CDR3 runs 12 residues. The CDR3 loop is CASSLDYNEQFF. The CDR3, as DNA: TGTGCCAGCAGCTTAGATTACAATGAGCAGTTCTTC. Together with reference TRBV7-3 and TRBJ2-1, the CDR3 gives the full variable domain: GAGVSQTPSNKVTEKGKYVELRCDPISGHTALYWYRQSLGQGPEFLIYFQGTGAADDSGLPNDRFFAVRPEGSVSTLKIQRTERGDSAVYLCASSLDYNEQFFGPGTRLTVL.

This chain connects TRBV19 to TRBJ2-7; 9 bases are shared with TRBD1. The CDR3 is made up of 17 amino acids. Trimming took 5 bases from V and 2 from J; bases not matched to a gene: 13. The germline V gene encodes CDR1 LNHDA and CDR2 SQIVND (reference sequence). CDR3 nucleotides: TGTGCCAGTAGTGGGCGCTTGACAGGGGGTAACACCTACGAGCAGTACTTC. Protein sequence: CASSGRLTGGNTYEQYF. The full variable domain, with the rest looked up from reference TRBV19 and TRBJ2-7, is DGGITQSPKYLFRKEGQNVTLSCEQNLNHDAMYWYRQDPGQGLRLIYYSQIVNDFQKGDIAEGYSVSREKKESFPLTVTSAQKNPTAFYLCASSGRLTGGNTYEQYFGPGTRLTVT.

This chain uses TRBV9 with TRBJ2-5, with 12 bases that match TRBD1. Germline V gives CDR1 SGDLS, CDR2 YYNGEE. The CDR3 consists of 15 residues. The V gene end was trimmed by 5 bases and the J gene end by 4 bases; junction bases not matched to a gene: 6. As DNA, the CDR3 is TGTGCCAGCAGTTCCAGGGACAGGGGGCGAGAGACCCAGTACTTC. It translates to CASSSRDRGRETQYF.

The chain recombines TRBV5-8 with TRBJ2-7; possibly TRBD1 or TRBD2 for D (5 bases each). Germline assignment: CDR1 SGHTS and CDR2 YDEGEE. V lost 1 base and J lost 4, with 9 bases in between. The length of the CDR3 is 13 residues. DNA for the CDR3: TGTGCCAGCAGCTTGCAGGGAGTATACGAGCAGTACTTC. Its translation: CASSLQGVYEQYF.

This chain links TRBV27 with TRBJ2-1; TRBD2 agrees at 7 bases. Germline V gene sequence: CDR1 MNHEY, CDR2 SMNVEV (reference sequence). Trimming took 7 bases from V and 2 from J; bases not matched to a gene: 8. This CDR3 comprises 15 residues. CDR3 sequence reads: CASTSEAGTYNEQFF. CDR3 bases: TGTGCCAGCACCTCCGAAGCGGGGACCTACAATGAGCAGTTCTTC.

The chain joins TRBV28 to TRBJ2-7; D tentatively fits TRBD1 or TRBD2 (5 bases each). Trimming took off 8 bases at V and 6 bases at J, with 17 bases between the two ends. The CDR3 runs to 13 residues. CDR1 and CDR2 (germline): MDHEN, SYDVKM. The CDR3 DNA reads TGTGCCAGCGCCCGGGACCCGGGAAGCGAGCAGTACTTC. Its translation is CASARDPGSEQYF.

CDR3 residues: CASRFVGEGTNEQFF. Written as DNA, the CDR3 is TGTGCCAGCAGGTTTGTGGGAGAGGGGACCAATGAGCAGTTCTTC. The chain carries TRBV2 and TRBJ2-1, with D perhaps assigned TRBD1 or TRBD2 (5 bases each). Deletions cut 6 bases from V and 6 bases from J, with 18 bases between. The V gene's germline CDR1 is SNHLY and CDR2 FYNNEI. The CDR3 runs to 15 residues.

This clone was seen once. Other nucleotide sequences in the sample specify the same CDR3. The V gene is TRBV29-1, the J gene TRBJ1-4, with D possibly matching TRBD1 (5 bases). Germline loops: CDR1 SQVTM, CDR2 ANQGSEA. The length of the CDR3 is 13 residues. Trimming removed 2 bases from V and 2 bases from J, with 6 bases in between. The CDR3 protein is CSVEKGTNEKLFF. Here the CDR3 DNA reads TGCAGCGTTGAAAAGGGGACTAATGAAAAACTGTTTTTT.

J is TRBJ2-5 and V is TRBV11-3; D perhaps matches TRBD2 (5 bases). The CDR3 loop spans 15 amino acids. Germline assignment: CDR1 SGHNT and CDR2 YENEEA. Trimming shortened V by 5 bases and J by 4 bases, and 17 bases separated the two germline ends. Here the CDR3 DNA reads TGTGCCAGCAGCCCCGGGAAGTTAGAAGGAGAGACCCAGTACTTC. This translates into CASSPGKLEGETQYF.

As DNA, the CDR3 is TGTGCCAGCAGTTCCCAGGGCGGAATAAATGAGCAGTTCTTC. Amino acids: CASSSQGGINEQFF. The chain uses TRBV6-5 and TRBJ2-1; the D gene is possibly TRBD1 (5 bases). V lost 4 bases, J lost 7 bases, and 14 bases lay in between. Germline V lookup: CDR1 MNHEY, CDR2 SVGAGI. The CDR3 contains 14 residues.

This clone has just a few counts. This sequence joins TRBV7-2 and TRBJ1-5; D possibly corresponds to TRBD1 (6 bases). Deletions cut 3 bases from V and 4 bases from J, with 10 bases between. Germline V gives CDR1 SGHTA, CDR2 FQGNSA. The CDR3 covers 14 residues. The CDR3 sequence is CASSLYRENQPQHF. CDR3 bases: TGTGCCAGCAGCTTGTACAGGGAGAATCAGCCCCAGCATTTT.

The chain joins TRBV30 to TRBJ1-4; D might be TRBD1 (6 bases). The V gene lost 4 bases and the J gene lost 8 bases, with 14 bases spanning the gap. Germline V gives CDR1 GTSNPN, CDR2 SVGIG (reference sequence). This CDR3 is built from 13 residues. CDR3 sequence: CAWKRGVSEKLFF. The CDR3 region has the DNA TGTGCCTGGAAGAGGGGGGTTAGCGAAAAACTGTTTTTT.

The chain couples TRBV5-6 to TRBJ2-2; 8 nucleotides align to TRBD1. The CDR3 contains 16 residues. Germline lookup yields CDR1 SGHDT and CDR2 YYEEEE. Trimming cost V 4 bases and J 5 bases; bases outside gene matches: 10. The CDR3 region has the DNA TGTGCCAGCAGCCGCGGGACAGGATCTAAAACCGGGGAGCTGTTTTTT. As protein: CASSRGTGSKTGELFF.

The chain recombines TRBV7-9 with TRBJ2-7; no clear D. The ends were cut back, 1 base at V and 6 bases at J, with 10 bases in the middle. Germline V gives CDR1 SEHNR, CDR2 FQNEAQ (reference sequence). The CDR3 is 13 residues long. Here the CDR3 DNA reads TGTGCCAGCAGCTTAGGGACCGATCTCGAGCAGTACTTC. As protein: CASSLGTDLEQYF.